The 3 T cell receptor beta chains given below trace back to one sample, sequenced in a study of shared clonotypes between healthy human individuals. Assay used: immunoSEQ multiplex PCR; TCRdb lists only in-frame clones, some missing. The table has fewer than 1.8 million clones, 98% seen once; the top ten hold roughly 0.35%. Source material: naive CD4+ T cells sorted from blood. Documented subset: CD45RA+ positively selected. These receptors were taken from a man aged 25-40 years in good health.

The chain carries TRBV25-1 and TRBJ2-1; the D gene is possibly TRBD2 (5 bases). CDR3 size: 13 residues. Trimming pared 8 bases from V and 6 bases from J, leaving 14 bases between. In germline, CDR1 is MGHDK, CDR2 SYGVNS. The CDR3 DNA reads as TGTGCCAGCTCTAATACGGGGATCAATGAGCAGTTCTTC. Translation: CASSNTGINEQFF. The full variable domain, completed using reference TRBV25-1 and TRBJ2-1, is EADIYQTPRYLVIGTGKKITLECSQTMGHDKMYWYQQDPGMELHLIHYSYGVNSTEKGDLSSESTVSRIRTEHFPLTLESARPSHTSQYLCASSNTGINEQFFGPGTRLTVL.

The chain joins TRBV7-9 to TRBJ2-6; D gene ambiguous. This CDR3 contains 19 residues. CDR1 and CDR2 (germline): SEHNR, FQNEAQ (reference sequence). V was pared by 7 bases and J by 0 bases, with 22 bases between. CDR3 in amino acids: CASTTLVAGDRSGANVLTF. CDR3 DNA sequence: TGTGCCAGCACCACTCTGGTTGCAGGAGATCGCTCTGGGGCCAACGTCCTGACTTTC.

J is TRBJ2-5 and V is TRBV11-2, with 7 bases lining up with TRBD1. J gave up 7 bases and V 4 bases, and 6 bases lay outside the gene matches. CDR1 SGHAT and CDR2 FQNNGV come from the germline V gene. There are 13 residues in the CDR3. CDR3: CASSSWDRGTQYF. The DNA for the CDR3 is TGTGCCAGCAGCTCCTGGGACAGAGGGACCCAGTACTTC. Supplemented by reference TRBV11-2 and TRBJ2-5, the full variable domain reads EAGVAQSPRYKIIEKRQSVAFWCNPISGHATLYWYQQILGQGPKLLIQFQNNGVVDDSQLPKDRFSAERLKGVDSTLKIQPAKLEDSAVYLCASSSWDRGTQYFGPGTRLLVL.